The 28 T cell receptor beta chains reported below all come from one sample, sequenced in a study of T cell repertoires in cytomegalovirus infection. These TCRs' antigens remain unknown. MiXCR was run by TCRdb on the reads, yielding one entry per CDR3 protein. This table holds a few hundred thousand distinct CDR3 sequences, about 32% found once. The sample consisted of cultured PBMCs, taken from culture after CMV antigen stimulation. The receptor set was obtained from a human donor in good health (CMV status not recorded). Some clones in this sample may be carry-over from other donors' samples.

The rearrangement uses TRBV10-3 and TRBJ1-1, with 9 bases fitting TRBD1. Germline CDR1 reads ENHRY; CDR2 reads SYGVKD. CDR3 length: 13 amino acids. Losses at the gene ends were 7 bases for V and 6 bases for J; bases not matched to a gene: 6. CDR3 DNA sequence: TGTGCCATCAAGCCGGGACAGGGCGCTGAAGCTTTCTTT. It translates to CAIKPGQGAEAFF.

This clonotype was counted only a few times. The rearrangement links TRBV7-2 to TRBJ2-2; unclear D gene. CDR1 and CDR2 (germline): SGHTA, FQGNSA. The ends were cut back, 3 bases at V and 8 bases at J, with 7 bases in the middle. The CDR3 extends over 12 amino acids. The CDR3 DNA reads as TGTGCCAGCAGCTTGGCGGTGGGGGAGCTGTTTTTT. Protein product: CASSLAVGELFF. Full variable domain (missing parts from reference TRBV7-2 and TRBJ2-2): GAGVSQSPSNKVTEKGKDVELRCDPISGHTALYWYRQSLGQGLEFLIYFQGNSAPDKSGLPSDRFSAERTGGSVSTLTIQRTQQEDSAVYLCASSLAVGELFFGEGSRLTVL.

This clonotype has ten or more counts. The rearrangement links TRBV7-2 to TRBJ1-6, with a weak D call TRBD1 (5 bases). V was cut by 7 bases and J by 7 bases, with 11 bases left in between. Germline V gene data show CDR1 as SGHTA and CDR2 as FQGNSA. The CDR3 is made up of 13 amino acids. The chain's CDR3 is CASTDTPNSPLHF. As DNA, the CDR3 is TGTGCCAGCACGGACACTCCAAATTCACCCCTCCACTTT.

The gene calls are TRBV12-3 or TRBV12-4 and TRBJ1-1; D not certain. V was trimmed by 5 bases and J by 3 bases, leaving 10 bases between them. The CDR3 loop spans 13 amino acids. This CDR3 is CASSRQAYTEAFF. CDR3 nucleotides: TGTGCCAGCAGTAGGCAGGCTTACACTGAAGCTTTCTTT.

In its sample, this clonotype was seen many times. V is TRBV6-1 and J is TRBJ1-6; D perhaps matches TRBD1 (6 bases). The CDR3 spans 15 residues. The V end was cut by 5 bases, the J end by 7 bases, with 15 bases between. Germline CDR1 MNHNS, CDR2 SASEGT. The CDR3 spells CASSLSGDRNSPLHF. As DNA, the CDR3 is TGTGCCAGCAGTCTATCAGGGGATAGGAATTCACCCCTCCACTTT.

This clonotype was seen a few times. The chain couples TRBV5-4 to TRBJ2-5; 7 positions match TRBD2. V trimming: 3 bases; J trimming: 2 bases; junction bases outside the gene matches: 4. Germline V lookup: CDR1 SGHNT, CDR2 YYREEE (reference sequence). The CDR3 totals 14 residues. CDR3 residues: CASSSRTSQETQYF. CDR3 nucleotide sequence: TGTGCCAGCAGCTCTCGGACTAGTCAAGAGACCCAGTACTTC.

This clonotype was seen repeatedly, ten times or more. The chain couples TRBV7-2 to TRBJ2-1, with no clear D. The CDR3 has 14 residues. V was cut by 5 bases and J by 0 bases, with 8 bases left in between. Germline lookup yields CDR1 SGHTA and CDR2 FQGNSA. CDR3: CASSREGSYNEQFF. CDR3 sequence (DNA): TGTGCCAGCAGCAGGGAAGGCTCCTACAATGAGCAGTTCTTC.

The chain's CDR3 is CASSSPGQGYEQYV. CDR3 bases: TGTGCCAGCAGCTCCCCGGGACAGGGATACGAGCAGTACGTC. The chain recombines TRBV5-6 with TRBJ2-7; 9 bases match TRBD1. The CDR3 contains 14 residues. Trimming at V came to 3 bases and at J to 4 bases, leaving 5 bases not matched to a gene. Germline-derived CDR1 and CDR2 are SGHDT and YYEEEE.

The chain employs TRBV7-6 and TRBJ2-1; TRBD2 agrees at 8 bases. V trimming: 4 bases; J trimming: 2 bases; junction bases outside the gene matches: 7. The CDR3 length is 16 residues. CDR1 is SGHVS and CDR2 is FNYEAQ in the germline V gene. The CDR3 coding sequence is TGTGCCAGCAGCTACCTCAGCGGGAGAGCCTACAATGAGCAGTTCTTC. Translated: CASSYLSGRAYNEQFF.

There are a few counts of this clonotype. The chain is built from TRBV3-1 and TRBJ2-2; D ambiguous. Trimming removed 3 bases at V and 8 bases at J, with 16 bases between. Germline V gene lookup returns CDR1 LGHDT and CDR2 YNNKEL (reference sequence). The CDR3 loop spans 15 amino acids. CDR3 sequence reads: CASSQPMPLGGELFF. Written as DNA, the CDR3 is TGTGCCAGCAGCCAGCCTATGCCCCTCGGGGGGGAGCTGTTTTTT.

This clonotype came up many times. This chain's CDR3 is CASSLQRKAFF. Here the CDR3 DNA reads TGTGCCAGCAGCTTACAGCGCAAAGCTTTCTTT. The chain joins TRBV7-2 to TRBJ1-1; no clear D. Trimming removed 2 bases from V and 9 bases from J, with 7 bases in between. Looked up from germline, CDR1 is SGHTA and CDR2 is FQGNSA. This CDR3 is 11 amino acids long.

This clonotype was counted once. The chain couples TRBV29-1 to TRBJ1-1; D might be TRBD1 (5 bases). The CDR3 is 15 residues long. V gave up 6 bases and J gave up 3 bases, with 20 bases separating them. Germline values: CDR1 SQVTM, CDR2 ANQGSEA. The CDR3 region has the DNA TGCAGCGTCCGACAAATGGGACGTCCGGACACTGAAGCTTTCTTT. It specifies CSVRQMGRPDTEAFF.

This chain joins TRBV9 and TRBJ2-3; TRBD2 agrees at 8 bases. V lost 0 bases to trimming and J lost 4 bases; unmatched junction nucleotides: 1. Germline V gene sequence: CDR1 SGDLS, CDR2 YYNGEE. This CDR3 has 14 residues. The CDR3 DNA is TGTGCCAGCAGCGTAGACGGGAGGGCAGATACGCAGTATTTT. Translation gives CASSVDGRADTQYF.

This rearrangement joins TRBV3-1 to TRBJ2-7; D remains ambiguous. Germline CDR1 and CDR2: LGHDT and YNNKEL (reference sequence). The length of the CDR3 is 16 residues. The ends were cut back, 4 bases at V and 0 bases at J, with 16 bases in the middle. The CDR3, as DNA: TGTGCCAGCAGCCTAACCCCGACCAAGAGCTCCTACGAGCAGTACTTC. It codes for CASSLTPTKSSYEQYF.

J is TRBJ2-3 and V is TRBV7-4; TRBD2 aligns across 7 bases. Trimming cost V 4 bases and J 2 bases; bases outside gene matches: 9. CDR1 SGHVT and CDR2 SQSDAQ come from the germline V gene. This CDR3 has 16 residues. The CDR3: CASSSGGTASTDTQYF. The CDR3 coding sequence is TGTGCCAGCAGCTCGGGAGGTACGGCGTCCACAGATACGCAGTATTTT.

The V gene is TRBV28, the J gene TRBJ1-6; D remains unclear. Trimming shortened V by 3 bases and J by 13 bases, and 13 bases separated the two germline ends. This CDR3 is 13 amino acids long. Germline V CDR1 and CDR2: MDHEN, SYDVKM. CDR3 sequence (DNA): TGTGCCAGCAGTTTCACGGGGTTCATGCCCCTCCACTTT. This sequence encodes CASSFTGFMPLHF. Full variable domain (missing parts from reference TRBV28 and TRBJ1-6): DVKVTQSSRYLVKRTGEKVFLECVQDMDHENMFWYRQDPGLGLRLIYFSYDVKMKEKGDIPEGYSVSREKKERFSLILESASTNQTSMYLCASSFTGFMPLHFGNGTRLTVT.

This clonotype was counted a few times. The chain combines TRBV7-9 with TRBJ2-1; D is undetermined. This CDR3 region has 14 residues. V dropped 5 bases and J dropped 3 bases, with 11 bases sitting between them. Per the germline V gene, CDR1 is SEHNR and CDR2 is FQNEAQ (reference sequence). CDR3 residues: CASSADKVYNEQFF. The CDR3 coding sequence is TGTGCCAGCAGCGCTGACAAGGTCTACAATGAGCAGTTCTTC.

This sequence joins TRBV6-5 and TRBJ2-7; 10 bases agree with TRBD1. V lost 5 bases and J lost 6; bases outside the gene matches: 7. CDR1 and CDR2 (germline): MNHEY, SVGAGI. CDR3 length: 14 residues. As DNA, the CDR3 is TGTGCCAGCAGTGATAGACAGGGGGCGAGCGAGCAGTACTTC. It is translated as CASSDRQGASEQYF.

The chain uses TRBV10-3 and TRBJ2-5; 11 nucleotides agree with TRBD2. CDR1 ENHRY and CDR2 SYGVKD come from the germline V gene. This CDR3 has 15 residues. The trim removed 4 bases at V and 4 bases at J, leaving 5 bases unmatched. The CDR3 sequence is CAISGTSGRGETQYF. The CDR3 region has the DNA TGTGCCATCAGTGGTACTAGCGGGAGAGGAGAGACCCAGTACTTC.

The chain combines TRBV19 with TRBJ1-5, with D tentatively TRBD1 (5 bases). Germline lookup yields CDR1 LNHDA and CDR2 SQIVND (reference sequence). With 1 base removed from V and 13 bases from J, the gap between germline ends came to 17 bases. The CDR3 extends over 14 amino acids. CDR3 sequence reads: CASSIVQDLGRQHF. Here the CDR3 DNA reads TGTGCCAGTAGTATAGTTCAAGATCTGGGACGACAGCATTTT.

This clonotype was seen ten or more times. This rearrangement joins TRBV7-2 to TRBJ2-1, with 9 positions matching TRBD2. Per the germline V gene, CDR1 is SGHTA and CDR2 is FQGNSA. The CDR3 has 15 amino acids. V dropped 5 bases and J dropped 5; count of bases not matched to a gene: 7. The CDR3 nucleotides read TGTGCCAGCAGCCCTTGGGCTAGCGGGGACAATGAGCAGTTCTTC. Its protein product is CASSPWASGDNEQFF.

The rearrangement uses TRBV6-1 and TRBJ1-3, with 7 bases identical to TRBD1. The CDR3 sequence is 15 residues long. V gave up 5 bases and J gave up 4 bases; unmatched junction bases: 8. Germline V gives CDR1 MNHNS, CDR2 SASEGT. CDR3 nucleotides: TGTGCCAGCAGTTACGACGGGACAGAAGGAAACACCATATATTTT. Its protein product is CASSYDGTEGNTIYF.

The chain links TRBV28 to TRBJ2-5; D remains ambiguous. The ends were cut back, 6 bases at V and 7 bases at J, with 12 bases in the middle. The CDR3 totals 12 residues. Germline V gene data show CDR1 as MDHEN and CDR2 as SYDVKM. Written as DNA, the CDR3 is TGTGCCAGCAGCAAAACCGACGGGACCCAGTACTTC. Translation gives CASSKTDGTQYF.

With respect to this clonotype: Being one base from a much bigger clone, this may be a read error. The J gene is TRBJ1-1, the V gene TRBV7-2, with D possibly being TRBD1 (6 bases). Germline V CDR1 and CDR2: SGHTA, FQGNSA. This CDR3 is 14 amino acids long. The CDR3 region is CVSSLEGRGTEAFF. The CDR3 DNA follows: TGTGTCAGCAGCTTAGAGGGCAGGGGTACTGAAGCTTTCTTT.

This clonotype appeared many times. The rearrangement uses TRBV7-8 and TRBJ1-2; unclear D gene. Between the trimmed V and J ends, which lost 2 bases and 2 bases, there was a span of 15 bases. The CDR3 contains 16 residues. Germline V gives CDR1 SGHVS, CDR2 FQNEAQ. This CDR3 reads CASSLKRAVTNYGYTF. The CDR3 bases are TGTGCCAGCAGCTTAAAGAGGGCAGTCACCAACTATGGCTACACCTTC.

At least ten counts were recorded for this clonotype. This chain links TRBV5-1 with TRBJ2-3, with TRBD2 identical over 14 bases. This CDR3 has 16 residues. V shed 3 bases, J shed 5 bases, and the junction held 5 bases outside the gene matches. The germline CDR1 and CDR2 sequences are SGHRS and YFSETQ. CDR3 in amino acids: CASSWGLAGAGDTQYF. Written as DNA, the CDR3 is TGCGCCAGCAGCTGGGGACTAGCGGGAGCGGGAGATACGCAGTATTTT.

This clonotype turned up a few times. The chain links TRBV5-4 to TRBJ2-5; D is possibly TRBD2 (5 bases). Germline values: CDR1 SGHNT, CDR2 YYREEE (reference sequence). The CDR3 is made up of 15 amino acids. Trimming took 4 bases from V and 6 from J, leaving 19 bases between them. As DNA, the CDR3 is TGTGCCAGCAGCCGGACTGGAGAGCTATTCAAGACCCAGTACTTC. It translates to CASSRTGELFKTQYF.

The V call is TRBV7-2, the J call TRBJ1-2; D call uncertain. CDR1 SGHTA and CDR2 FQGNSA come from the germline V gene. The CDR3 spans 14 residues. The ends were cut back, 4 bases at V and 2 bases at J, with 11 bases in the middle. CDR3 sequence: CASSSPEANYGYTF. CDR3 DNA sequence: TGTGCCAGCAGCTCCCCGGAGGCAAACTATGGCTACACCTTC.